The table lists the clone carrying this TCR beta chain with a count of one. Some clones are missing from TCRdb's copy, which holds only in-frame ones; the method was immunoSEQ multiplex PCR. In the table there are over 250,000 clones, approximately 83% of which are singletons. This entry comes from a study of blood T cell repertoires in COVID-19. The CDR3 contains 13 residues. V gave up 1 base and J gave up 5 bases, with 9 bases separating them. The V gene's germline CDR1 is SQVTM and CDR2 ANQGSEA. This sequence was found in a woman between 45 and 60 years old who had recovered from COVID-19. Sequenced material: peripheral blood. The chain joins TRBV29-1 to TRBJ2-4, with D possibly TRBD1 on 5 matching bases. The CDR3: CSVEVGRENIQYF. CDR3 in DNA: TGCAGCGTTGAAGTGGGGCGCGAAAACATTCAGTACTTC.